The entry below gives a single T cell receptor (beta chain) sequence along with its context. The sample belongs to a study of blood T cell repertoires in COVID-19. At the level of the study: The United States, Italy and Spain supplied acute and convalescent COVID-19 samples. Nucleic acid was either cDNA or gDNA, and it came from T cells, B-cell-depleted T cells, or PBMCs.

Method: immunoSEQ multiplex PCR; TCRdb's copy keeps in-frame clones and lacks some. Of about 290,000 clones listed, approximately 86% are singletons. This CDR3 is 13 amino acids long. CDR1 is MNHEY and CDR2 is SVGAGI in the germline V gene. The V gene lost 5 bases and the J gene lost 5 bases, with 12 bases spanning the gap. The source of this sequence is a woman between 45 and 60 years old with active or convalescent COVID-19. The rearrangement links TRBV6-5 to TRBJ1-2, with D uncertain. Sequenced sample: peripheral blood. CDR3: CASSHEGLYGYTF. CDR3 in DNA: TGTGCCAGCAGTCACGAGGGCTTATATGGCTACACCTTC.